The rows below give T cell receptor beta chains drawn from one sample of a study of T cell repertoires in cytomegalovirus infection. One entry per CDR3 protein results from TCRdb running MiXCR on the reads. The sample lists about 740,000 distinct CDR3 sequences; approximately 40% were seen once. The source material was PBMCs. All receptors come from a human donor in good health (CMV status not recorded). Some clones in this sample may be carry-over from other donors' samples. Both conserved end residues are part of each CDR3. The order of the fields is V gene, J gene, CDR3 protein.

V gene: TRBV20-1; J gene: TRBJ1-5; CDR3 protein: CSARDMDSNFNQPQHF
V gene: TRBV4-1; J gene: TRBJ2-5; CDR3 protein: CGFAGFETQYF
V gene: TRBV7-8; J gene: TRBJ2-7; CDR3 protein: CASNNRAGGPYEQYF
V gene: TRBV7-2; J gene: TRBJ2-7; CDR3 protein: CASRLNSGTSGGYEQYF
V gene: TRBV15; J gene: TRBJ1-6; CDR3 protein: CATSRQGRSSNSPLHF
V gene: TRBV12-3/TRBV12-4; J gene: TRBJ2-6; CDR3 protein: CASSLEGQGARGANVLTF
V gene: TRBV7-9; J gene: TRBJ2-6; CDR3 protein: CASSFGTGPTGANVLTF
V gene: TRBV5-4; J gene: TRBJ2-4; CDR3 protein: CASRPGGAGGLSKNIQYF
V gene: TRBV5-1; J gene: TRBJ2-1; CDR3 protein: CASSGGIRNEQFF
V gene: TRBV4-1; J gene: TRBJ1-1; CDR3 protein: CASSQEGGPKEAFF
V gene: TRBV24-1; J gene: TRBJ2-1; CDR3 protein: CATSDRKRSYNEQFF
V gene: TRBV12-3/TRBV12-4; J gene: TRBJ2-1; CDR3 protein: CASSLRMDNEQFF
V gene: TRBV6-2/TRBV6-3; J gene: TRBJ2-7; CDR3 protein: CASSRTSGRVYEQYF
V gene: TRBV7-2; J gene: TRBJ2-4; CDR3 protein: CASSFLSGTAKNIQYF
V gene: TRBV10-3; J gene: TRBJ2-2; CDR3 protein: CAISEIVGRTGELFF
V gene: TRBV5-6; J gene: TRBJ2-3; CDR3 protein: CASSLAGPSGYTDTQYF
V gene: TRBV4-3; J gene: TRBJ1-2; CDR3 protein: CDSSQPGARNYGYPF
V gene: TRBV7-4; J gene: TRBJ2-7; CDR3 protein: CASSLGLDRMGEQYF
V gene: TRBV6-1; J gene: TRBJ2-1; CDR3 protein: CASSSGTSGTYNEQFF
V gene: TRBV6-5; J gene: TRBJ1-4; CDR3 protein: CATQKILFRDGDEKLFF
V gene: TRBV19; J gene: TRBJ1-2; CDR3 protein: CASSEEREVLNYGYTF
V gene: TRBV7-2; J gene: TRBJ2-2; CDR3 protein: CASSLAWVTGELFF
V gene: TRBV12-3/TRBV12-4; J gene: TRBJ2-1; CDR3 protein: CASSLYSNEQFF
V gene: TRBV9; J gene: TRBJ2-2; CDR3 protein: CASSPRGGGRTTGELFF
V gene: TRBV6-1; J gene: TRBJ1-2; CDR3 protein: CASSQRGDRDYGYTF
V gene: TRBV2; J gene: TRBJ1-1; CDR3 protein: CASLSWGTEAFF
V gene: TRBV6-2/TRBV6-3; J gene: TRBJ2-2; CDR3 protein: CASSRDRPPRAGELFF
V gene: TRBV7-8; J gene: TRBJ1-3; CDR3 protein: CASSLARGHPSSGNTIYF
V gene: TRBV11-2; J gene: TRBJ2-5; CDR3 protein: CASSLRSMAGMVYETQYF